A single T cell receptor beta chain is shown here with its context. This specimen comes from a study of blood T cell repertoires in COVID-19. In the study's own analysis: The authors estimated nucleated cell counts from reference gene primer amplification. Sequencing used immunoSEQ multiplex PCR; TCRdb keeps in-frame clones, though not all of them. Clone size and the V and J calls come from that table; the DNA yielded D and trimming. The sample carries 150,000 to 200,000 clones, roughly nine tenths recorded once. The CDR3 totals 14 residues. Trimming took 0 bases from V and 8 from J, leaving 11 bases between them. Per germline, CDR1 SGHNT and CDR2 YYREEE (reference sequence).

The TCR sequence derives from a man aged 60 to 75 with acute or convalescent COVID-19. The source material was peripheral blood. The gene calls are TRBV5-4 and TRBJ1-4, with D uncertain. This chain's CDR3 is CASSLGGLGEKLFF. The CDR3 region has the DNA TGTGCCAGCAGCTTGGGAGGGCTGGGGGAAAAACTGTTTTTT.